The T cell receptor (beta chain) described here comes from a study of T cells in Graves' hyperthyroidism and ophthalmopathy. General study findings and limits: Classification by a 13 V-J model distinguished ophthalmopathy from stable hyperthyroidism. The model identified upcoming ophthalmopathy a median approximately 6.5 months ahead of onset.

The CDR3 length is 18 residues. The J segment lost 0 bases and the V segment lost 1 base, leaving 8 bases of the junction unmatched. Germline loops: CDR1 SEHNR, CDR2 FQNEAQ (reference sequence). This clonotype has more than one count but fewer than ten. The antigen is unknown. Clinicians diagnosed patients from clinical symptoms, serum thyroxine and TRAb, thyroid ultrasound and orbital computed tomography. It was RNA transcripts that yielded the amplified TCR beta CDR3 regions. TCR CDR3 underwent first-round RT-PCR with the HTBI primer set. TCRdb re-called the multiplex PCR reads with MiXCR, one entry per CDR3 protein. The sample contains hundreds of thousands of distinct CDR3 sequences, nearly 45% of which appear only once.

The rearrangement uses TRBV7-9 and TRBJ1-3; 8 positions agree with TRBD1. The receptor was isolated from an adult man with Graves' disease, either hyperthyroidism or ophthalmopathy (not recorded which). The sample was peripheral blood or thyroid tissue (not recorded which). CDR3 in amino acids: CASSLGDRGTSSGNTIYF. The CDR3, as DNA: TGTGCCAGCAGCTTAGGAGACAGGGGTACGAGCTCTGGAAACACCATATATTTT.